This TCR beta chain was documented in a study of blood T cell repertoires in COVID-19. CDR1 SGDLS and CDR2 YYNGEE come from the germline V gene. The CDR3 sequence is 14 residues long. The V gene lost 2 bases and the J gene lost 1 base, with 9 bases spanning the gap. Profiled with immunoSEQ multiplex PCR; TCRdb holds only in-frame clones, not every one. The top ten clones hold approximately 9.6% of a sample with 200,000 to 250,000 clones, almost 85% of them seen once. The sample comprised PBMCs or T cells enriched from blood (not recorded which). This chain connects TRBV9 to TRBJ1-1, with D unclear. This TCR derives from a woman aged 50 to 65 with acute COVID-19. For the CDR3, the DNA is TGTGCCAGCAGCGTTACCACTGCGAACACTGAAGCTTTCTTT. This encodes CASSVTTANTEAFF.